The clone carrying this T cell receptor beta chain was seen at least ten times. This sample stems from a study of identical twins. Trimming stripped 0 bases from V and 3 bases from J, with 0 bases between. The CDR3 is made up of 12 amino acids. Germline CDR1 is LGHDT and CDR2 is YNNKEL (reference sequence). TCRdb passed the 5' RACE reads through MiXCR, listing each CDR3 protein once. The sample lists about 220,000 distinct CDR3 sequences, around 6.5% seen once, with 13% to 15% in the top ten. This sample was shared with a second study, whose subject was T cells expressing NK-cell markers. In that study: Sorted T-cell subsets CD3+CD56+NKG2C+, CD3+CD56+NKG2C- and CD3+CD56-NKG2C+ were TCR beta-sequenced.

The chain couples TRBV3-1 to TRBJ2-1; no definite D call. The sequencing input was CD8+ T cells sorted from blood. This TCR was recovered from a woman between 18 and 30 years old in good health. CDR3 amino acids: CASSQDYNEQFF. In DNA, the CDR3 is TGTGCCAGCAGCCAAGACTACAATGAGCAGTTCTTC.